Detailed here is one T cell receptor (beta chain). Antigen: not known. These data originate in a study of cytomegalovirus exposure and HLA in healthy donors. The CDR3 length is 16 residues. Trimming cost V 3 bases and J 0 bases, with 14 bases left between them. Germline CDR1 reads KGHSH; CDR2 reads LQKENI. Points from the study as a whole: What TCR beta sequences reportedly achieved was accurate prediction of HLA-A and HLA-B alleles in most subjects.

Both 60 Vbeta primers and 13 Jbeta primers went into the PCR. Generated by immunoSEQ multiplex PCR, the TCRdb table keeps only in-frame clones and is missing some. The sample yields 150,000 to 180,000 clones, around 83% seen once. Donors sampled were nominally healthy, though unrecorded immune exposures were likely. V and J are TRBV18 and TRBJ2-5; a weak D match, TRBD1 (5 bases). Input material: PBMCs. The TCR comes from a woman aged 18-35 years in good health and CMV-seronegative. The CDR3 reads CASSPARGAYQETQYF. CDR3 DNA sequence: TGTGCCAGCTCACCCGCCCGTGGGGCTTACCAAGAGACCCAGTACTTC.